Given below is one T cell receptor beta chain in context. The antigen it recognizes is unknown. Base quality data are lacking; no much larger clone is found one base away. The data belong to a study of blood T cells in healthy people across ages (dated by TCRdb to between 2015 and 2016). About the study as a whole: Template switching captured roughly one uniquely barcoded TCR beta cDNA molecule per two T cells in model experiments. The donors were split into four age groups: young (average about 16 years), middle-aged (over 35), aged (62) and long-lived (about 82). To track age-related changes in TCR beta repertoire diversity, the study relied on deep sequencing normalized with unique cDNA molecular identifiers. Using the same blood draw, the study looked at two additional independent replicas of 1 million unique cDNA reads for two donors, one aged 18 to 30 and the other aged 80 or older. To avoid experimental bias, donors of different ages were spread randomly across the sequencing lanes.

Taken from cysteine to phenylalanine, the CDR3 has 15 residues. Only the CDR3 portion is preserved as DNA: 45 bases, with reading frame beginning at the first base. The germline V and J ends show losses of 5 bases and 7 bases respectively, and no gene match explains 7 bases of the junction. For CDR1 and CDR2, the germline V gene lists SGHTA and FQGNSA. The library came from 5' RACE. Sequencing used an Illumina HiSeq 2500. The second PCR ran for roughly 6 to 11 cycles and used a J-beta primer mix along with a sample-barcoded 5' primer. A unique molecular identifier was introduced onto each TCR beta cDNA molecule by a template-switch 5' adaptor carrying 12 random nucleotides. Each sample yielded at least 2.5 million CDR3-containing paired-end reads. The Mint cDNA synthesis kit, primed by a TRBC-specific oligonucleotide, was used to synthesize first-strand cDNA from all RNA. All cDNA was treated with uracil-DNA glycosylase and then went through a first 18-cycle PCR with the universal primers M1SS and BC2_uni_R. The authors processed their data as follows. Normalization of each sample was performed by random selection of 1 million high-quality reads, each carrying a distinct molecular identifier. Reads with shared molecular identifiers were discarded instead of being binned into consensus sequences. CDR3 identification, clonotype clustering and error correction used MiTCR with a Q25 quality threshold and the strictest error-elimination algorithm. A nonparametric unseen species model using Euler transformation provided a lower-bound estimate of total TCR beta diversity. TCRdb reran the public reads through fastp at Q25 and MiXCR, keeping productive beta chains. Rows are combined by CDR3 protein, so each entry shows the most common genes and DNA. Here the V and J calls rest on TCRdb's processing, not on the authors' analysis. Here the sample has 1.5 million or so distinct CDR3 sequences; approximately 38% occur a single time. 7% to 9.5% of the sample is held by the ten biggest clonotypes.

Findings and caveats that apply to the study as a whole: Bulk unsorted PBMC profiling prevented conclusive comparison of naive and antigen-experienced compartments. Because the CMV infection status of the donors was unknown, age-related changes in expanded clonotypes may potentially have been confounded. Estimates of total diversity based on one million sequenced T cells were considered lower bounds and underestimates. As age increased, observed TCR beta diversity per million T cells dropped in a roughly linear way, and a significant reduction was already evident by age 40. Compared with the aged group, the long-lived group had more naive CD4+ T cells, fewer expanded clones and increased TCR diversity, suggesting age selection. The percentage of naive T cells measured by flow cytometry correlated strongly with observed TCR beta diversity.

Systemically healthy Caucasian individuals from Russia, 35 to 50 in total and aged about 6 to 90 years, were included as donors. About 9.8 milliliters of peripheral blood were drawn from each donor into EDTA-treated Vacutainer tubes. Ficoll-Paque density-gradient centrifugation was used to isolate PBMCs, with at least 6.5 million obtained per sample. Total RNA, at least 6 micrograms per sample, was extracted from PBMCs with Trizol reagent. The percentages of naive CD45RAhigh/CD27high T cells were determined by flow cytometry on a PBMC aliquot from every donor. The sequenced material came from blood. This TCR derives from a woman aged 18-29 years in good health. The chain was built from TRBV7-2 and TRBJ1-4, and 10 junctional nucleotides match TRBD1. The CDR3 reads CASSVNGQGGEKLFF. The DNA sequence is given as TGTGCCAGCAGCGTAAATGGACAGGGGGGTGAAAAACTGTTTTTT.